The clone carrying this T cell receptor beta chain was detected only a few times. J was trimmed by 3 bases and V by 6 bases; bases with no gene match: 6. The length of the CDR3 is 16 residues. Germline V gene data show CDR1 as MNHEY and CDR2 as SVGAGI. These data are taken from a study of T-cell memory formation after mild COVID-19. About the research overall: TCR clusters were largely donor specific.

MiXCR was run by TCRdb on the 5' RACE reads, yielding one entry per CDR3 protein. The profile shows 100,000 to 150,000 distinct CDR3 sequences, about 6% of them singletons. The sequence derives from an adult woman who had mild COVID-19 (a few samples of this study predate the infection). Cell type and time point are not known. Sequencing was done on a sample of PBMCs or a T cell subset sorted from them (not recorded which). The chain employs TRBV6-5 and TRBJ2-3; TRBD2 matches 13 bases. The CDR3 nucleotides are TGTGCCAGCAGACCAACTAGCGGGAGGGCGACAGATACGCAGTATTTT. Its protein is CASRPTSGRATDTQYF.